This T cell receptor (beta chain) is from a study of blood T cells in healthy people across ages. Study-wide results and caveats: The study found TCR beta diversity correlated strongly with naive T cell percentage.

This clonotype appeared a few times. Its specificity is not known. CDR1 is SGHRS and CDR2 is YFSETQ in the germline V gene. V lost 0 bases and J lost 3, with 12 bases in between. This CDR3 contains 15 residues. Alongside a J-beta primer mix, a sample-barcoded 5' primer served in a second PCR lasting roughly 7 to 12 cycles. TCRdb analysed the 5' RACE reads with MiXCR anew, one entry per CDR3 protein. The sample consists of around 800,000 distinct CDR3 sequences, 40% to 50% of them appearing once. Sequences were obtained from blood. The chain combines TRBV5-1 with TRBJ1-2, with D hard to call. This sequence was found in a man in his 60s in good health. CDR3 bases: TGCGCCAGCAGCTTGGAAGCGGGAACGTACTATGGCTACACCTTC. Its translation: CASSLEAGTYYGYTF. The entire variable domain, with the rest obtained from reference TRBV5-1 and TRBJ1-2, is as follows: KAGVTQTPRYLIKTRGQQVTLSCSPISGHRSVSWYQQTPGQGLQFLFEYFSETQRNKGNFPGRFSGRQFSNSRSEMNVSTLELGDSALYLCASSLEAGTYYGYTFGSGTRLTVV.